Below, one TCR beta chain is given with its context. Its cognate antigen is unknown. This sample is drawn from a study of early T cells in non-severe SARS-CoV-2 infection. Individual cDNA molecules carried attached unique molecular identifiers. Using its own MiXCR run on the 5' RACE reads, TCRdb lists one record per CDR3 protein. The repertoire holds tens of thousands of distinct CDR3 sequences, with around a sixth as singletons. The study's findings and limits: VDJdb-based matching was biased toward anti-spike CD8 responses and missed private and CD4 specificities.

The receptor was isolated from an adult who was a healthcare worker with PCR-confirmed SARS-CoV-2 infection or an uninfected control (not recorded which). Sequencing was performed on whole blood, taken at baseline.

CDR3 amino acids: CASSSSGEGNIQYF. CDR3 nucleotides: TGTGCCAGCAGTAGTTCAGGGGAAGGAAACATTCAGTACTTC. V and J are TRBV12-3 or TRBV12-4 and TRBJ2-4, with D perhaps TRBD1 (6 bases). V lost 5 bases to trimming and J lost 6 bases, with 14 bases between them. The CDR3 is 14 residues long.